Listed below are T cell receptor beta chains from one sample, sequenced in a study of T cells in Graves' hyperthyroidism and ophthalmopathy. Each CDR3 protein is one row after TCRdb ran MiXCR on the multiplex PCR reads. Among about 400,000 distinct CDR3 sequences listed, under 15% were seen once. The sequencing sample was made of blood. These receptors were obtained from a woman in her 30s with Graves' hyperthyroidism. The CDR3 runs from the conserved cysteine through the conserved F or W. D genes are given only for firm matches. The size of a clone is reported for some rows only, either as once, few or many, or as a class for expanded clones.

abundance	v_gene	d_gene	j_gene	CDR3aa	CDR3nt
NA	TRBV14	NA	TRBJ1-5	CASSQSGNQPQHF	TGTGCCAGCAGCCAATCAGGGAATCAGCCCCAGCATTTT
many	TRBV5-1	NA	TRBJ1-1	CASSLDPGGNTEAFF	TGCGCCAGCAGCTTGGATCCGGGAGGCAACACTGAAGCTTTCTTT
NA	TRBV6-1	NA	TRBJ2-7	CASSYSTGPSSYEQYF	TGTGCCAGCAGTTATTCCACCGGGCCCAGCTCCTACGAGCAGTACTTC
few	TRBV9	NA	TRBJ1-1	CASSDGTVPEAFF	TGTGCCAGCAGCGACGGGACGGTCCCTGAAGCTTTCTTT
NA	TRBV20-1	NA	TRBJ1-2	CSAEGVGYGYTF	TGCAGTGCAGAGGGGGTTGGCTATGGCTACACCTTC
once	TRBV25-1	TRBD1	TRBJ1-5	CASSGKTGEGNQPQHF	TGTGCCAGCAGTGGTAAGACAGGGGAGGGCAATCAGCCCCAGCATTTT
many	TRBV12-3/TRBV12-4	TRBD2	TRBJ2-5	CASSPWGGETQYF	TGTGCCAGCAGTCCCTGGGGGGGAGAGACCCAGTACTTC
many	TRBV6-1	NA	TRBJ2-7	CASRDSRYEQYF	TGTGCCAGCAGGGACAGCCGCTACGAGCAGTACTTC
many	TRBV28	NA	TRBJ2-7	CASSPRDTLDGEQYF	TGTGCCAGCAGTCCCCGGGACACCCTTGATGGCGAGCAGTACTTC
many	TRBV27	NA	TRBJ2-5	CASTRAGKNQETQYF	TGTGCCAGCACCCGGGCAGGGAAAAACCAAGAGACCCAGTACTTC
NA	TRBV6-1	TRBD1	TRBJ2-7	CASRGDRPQYEQYF	TGTGCCAGCAGGGGGGACAGACCCCAATACGAGCAGTACTTC
few	TRBV11-2	NA	TRBJ1-3	CASSLEGAPGNTIYF	TGTGCCAGCAGCTTAGAGGGGGCCCCTGGAAACACCATATATTTT
few	TRBV12-3/TRBV12-4	NA	TRBJ2-1	CASSLGQVAYNEQFF	TGTGCCAGCAGTTTAGGCCAGGTCGCCTACAATGAGCAGTTCTTC
many	TRBV7-2	TRBD2	TRBJ2-1	CASSESGRIYNEQFF	TGTGCCAGCAGCGAGAGCGGGAGAATCTACAATGAGCAGTTCTTC
few	TRBV5-1	NA	TRBJ2-7	CASSLELAHNEQYF	TGCGCCAGCAGCTTGGAACTAGCCCACAACGAGCAGTACTTC
many	TRBV5-6	TRBD1	TRBJ1-2	CASRLAPTGTGGYTF	TGTGCCAGCAGGCTGGCCCCGACAGGGACGGGCGGCTACACCTTC
NA	TRBV6-1	NA	TRBJ2-3	CVSSEAGGTDTQYF	TGTGTCAGCAGTGAAGCAGGCGGCACAGATACGCAGTATTTT
many	TRBV5-1	NA	TRBJ2-1	CASRTGYNEQFF	TGCGCCAGCCGAACGGGGTACAATGAGCAGTTCTTC
many	TRBV7-8	NA	TRBJ2-7	CASSSTGSYEQYF	TGTGCCAGCAGCTCAACAGGGTCCTACGAGCAGTACTTC
many	TRBV18	NA	TRBJ2-1	CASSPPPGTHEQFF	TGTGCCAGCTCACCACCGCCAGGGACCCATGAGCAGTTCTTC
many	TRBV7-2	NA	TRBJ2-7	CASSLGGSPYEQYF	TGTGCCAGCAGCTTAGGGGGGAGCCCCTACGAGCAGTACTTC
few	TRBV2	NA	TRBJ2-2	CASSESVMRDTGELFF	TGTGCCAGCAGTGAAAGCGTTATGAGGGACACCGGGGAGCTGTTTTTT
medium-sized	TRBV7-8	TRBD2	TRBJ2-3	CASSLERGLHTQYF	TGTGCCAGCAGCTTAGAGCGGGGGCTCCATACGCAGTATTTT
NA	TRBV4-1	NA	TRBJ2-2	CASSPKDPLRNTGELFF	TGCGCCAGCAGCCCCAAGGACCCTTTACGGAACACCGGGGAGCTGTTTTTT
many	TRBV18	TRBD2	TRBJ2-1	CASSPREGGSNEQFF	TGTGCCAGCTCACCGAGGGAGGGAGGTTCGAATGAGCAGTTCTTC
few	TRBV20-1	TRBD2	TRBJ2-7	CSAPRRTSPYGQYF	TGCAGTGCCCCAAGGAGGACTAGTCCCTACGGGCAGTACTTC
NA	TRBV7-9	NA	TRBJ2-3	CASSPSPWTNTDTQYF	TGTGCCAGCAGCCCCTCCCCGTGGACAAACACAGATACGCAGTATTTT
NA	TRBV6-1	NA	TRBJ2-1	CASSPGGGPYNEQFF	TGTGCCAGCAGTCCTGGAGGGGGTCCCTACAATGAGCAGTTCTTC
few	TRBV4-2	TRBD2	TRBJ2-3	CASSQEGREGVDTQYF	TGTGCCAGCAGCCAAGAAGGACGGGAGGGCGTCGATACGCAGTATTTT
few	TRBV6-5	NA	TRBJ2-2	CASSYPRDTKLGPNTGELFF	TGTGCCAGCAGTTACCCCCGGGACACCAAACTGGGGCCGAACACCGGGGAGCTGTTTTTT
NA	TRBV19	NA	TRBJ1-5	CASSTAEVTGGTQHF	TGTGCCAGTAGTACGGCGGAGGTGACTGGCGGGACCCAGCATTTT
few	TRBV6-1	NA	TRBJ2-5	CASAWTDQETQYF	TGTGCCAGCGCTTGGACAGATCAAGAGACCCAGTACTTC
NA	TRBV29-1	NA	TRBJ2-1	CSVALGGSSYNEQFF	TGCAGCGTTGCCCTCGGAGGGTCTTCTTACAATGAGCAGTTCTTC
few	TRBV20-1	NA	TRBJ1-3	CSARDDRGAGNTIYF	TGCAGTGCTAGAGATGATAGGGGAGCTGGAAACACCATATATTTT
NA	TRBV29-1	NA	TRBJ2-1	CSTHPRYVEDNEQFF	TGCAGCACCCACCCTAGGTACGTAGAGGACAATGAGCAGTTCTTC
many	TRBV6-1	NA	TRBJ1-1	CASSEMQGRAEAFF	TGTGCCAGCAGTGAGATGCAGGGACGGGCTGAAGCTTTCTTT
NA	TRBV14	NA	TRBJ2-1	CASADPAYYNEQFF	TGTGCCAGCGCTGACCCGGCCTACTACAATGAGCAGTTCTTC
many	TRBV3-1	NA	TRBJ2-7	CASSQEVYEQYF	TGTGCCAGCAGCCAAGAAGTGTACGAGCAGTACTTC
NA	TRBV28	NA	TRBJ2-7	CASSLSGVVEQYF	TGTGCCAGCAGTTTATCCGGTGTGGTCGAGCAGTACTTC
NA	TRBV12-3/TRBV12-4	TRBD1	TRBJ1-1	CASSGTGMNTEAFF	TGTGCCAGCAGTGGGACAGGTATGAACACTGAAGCTTTCTTT
few	TRBV2	NA	TRBJ2-5	CASSETRETQYF	TGTGCCAGCAGTGAAACGCGCGAGACCCAGTACTTC
many	TRBV6-1	NA	TRBJ2-7	CASSERSSNSYEQYF	TGTGCCAGCAGTGAACGTAGCAGCAACTCCTACGAGCAGTACTTC